The T cell receptor beta chain under discussion was sequenced for a study of blood T cells in healthy people across ages. Study-wide results and limits: Across samples, TCR beta diversity tracked strongly with naive T cell percentage.

Through a sample-barcoded 5' primer and a J-beta primer mix, a second PCR was run for 7 to 11 cycles. TCRdb re-called the 5' RACE reads with MiXCR, one entry per CDR3 protein. The sample has about 1.6 million distinct CDR3 sequences; 30% to 35% are singletons. Trimming cost V 3 bases and J 0 bases; bases outside gene matches: 7. This CDR3 spans 16 amino acids. The germline CDR1 and CDR2 sequences are SGHTA and FQGNSA. Of note for this clonotype: Its antigen remains unknown.

The source is a young woman in good health. The sequencing input was blood. This chain uses TRBV7-2 with TRBJ1-1; 7 bases line up with TRBD1. The CDR3 nucleotides read TGTGCCAGCAGCTTGGGTACAGGGGACTTGAACACTGAAGCTTTCTTT. This sequence encodes CASSLGTGDLNTEAFF.